This T cell receptor beta chain was retrieved from a study of blood T cell repertoires in COVID-19. Overall study context: Some COVID-19 samples were acute and others convalescent; all came from the United States, Italy and Spain.

The CDR3 runs to 16 residues. CDR1 is SGHTA, CDR2 FQGNSA, per germline. Trimming cost V 6 bases and J 3 bases; bases outside gene matches: 10. The table came from immunoSEQ multiplex PCR; TCRdb's copy has only in-frame clones and leaves some out. The table shows 220,000 or so clones, with about 80% occurring only once. Sequenced material: peripheral blood. This receptor was obtained from an elderly woman with acute or convalescent COVID-19. The genes are TRBV7-2 and TRBJ1-3, with TRBD1 matching over 8 bases. CDR3 region: CASSLVDRGVGNTIYF. The DNA of the CDR3 is TGTGCCAGCAGTCTTGTAGACAGGGGCGTTGGAAACACCATATATTTT.